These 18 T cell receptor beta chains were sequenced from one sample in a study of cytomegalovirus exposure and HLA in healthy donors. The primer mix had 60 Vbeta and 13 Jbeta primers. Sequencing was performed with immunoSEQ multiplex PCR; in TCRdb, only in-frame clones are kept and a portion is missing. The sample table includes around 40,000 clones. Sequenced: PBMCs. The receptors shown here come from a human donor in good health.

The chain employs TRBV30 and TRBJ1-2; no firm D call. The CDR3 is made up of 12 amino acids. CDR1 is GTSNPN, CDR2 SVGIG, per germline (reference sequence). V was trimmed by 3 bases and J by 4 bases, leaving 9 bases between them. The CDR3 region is CAWRQRTYGYTF. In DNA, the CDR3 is TGTGCCTGGAGACAGAGAACCTATGGCTACACCTTC.

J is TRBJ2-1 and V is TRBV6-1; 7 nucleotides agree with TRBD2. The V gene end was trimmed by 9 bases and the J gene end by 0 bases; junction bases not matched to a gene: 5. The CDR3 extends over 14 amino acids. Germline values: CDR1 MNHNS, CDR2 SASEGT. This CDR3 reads CARLGGNSYNEQFF. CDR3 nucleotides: TGTGCCAGGTTGGGGGGGAACTCCTACAATGAGCAGTTCTTC.

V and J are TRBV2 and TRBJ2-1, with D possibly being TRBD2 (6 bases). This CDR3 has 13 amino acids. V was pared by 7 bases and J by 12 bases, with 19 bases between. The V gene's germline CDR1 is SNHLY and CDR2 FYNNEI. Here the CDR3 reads CASKPFAGMVQFF. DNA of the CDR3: TGTGCCAGCAAGCCCTTTGCGGGGATGGTGCAGTTCTTC.

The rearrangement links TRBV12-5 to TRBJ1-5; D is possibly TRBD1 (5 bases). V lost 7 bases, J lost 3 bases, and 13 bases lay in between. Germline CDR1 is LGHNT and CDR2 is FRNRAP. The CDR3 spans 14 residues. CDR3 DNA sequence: TGTGCTAGTGCTTCTACAGGAGACAATCAGCCCCAGCATTTT. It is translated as CASASTGDNQPQHF.

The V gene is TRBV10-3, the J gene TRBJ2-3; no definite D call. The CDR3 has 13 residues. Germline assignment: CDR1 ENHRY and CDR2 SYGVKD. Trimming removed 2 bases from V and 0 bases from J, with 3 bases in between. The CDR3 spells CAISETSTDTQYF. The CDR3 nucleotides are TGTGCCATCAGTGAGACTAGCACAGATACGCAGTATTTT.

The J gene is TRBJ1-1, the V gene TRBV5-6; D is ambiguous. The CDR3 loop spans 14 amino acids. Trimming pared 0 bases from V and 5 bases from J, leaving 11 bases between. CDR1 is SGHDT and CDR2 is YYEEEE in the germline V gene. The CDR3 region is CASSLAGRQTEAFF. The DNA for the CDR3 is TGTGCCAGCAGCTTGGCCGGGAGGCAGACTGAAGCTTTCTTT.

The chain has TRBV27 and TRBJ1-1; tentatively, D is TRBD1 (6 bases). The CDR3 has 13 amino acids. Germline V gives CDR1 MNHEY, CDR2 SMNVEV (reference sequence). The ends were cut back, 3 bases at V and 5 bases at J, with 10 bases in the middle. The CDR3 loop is CASSLSRGTEAFF. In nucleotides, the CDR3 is TGTGCCAGCAGTTTGAGCAGGGGTACTGAAGCTTTCTTT.

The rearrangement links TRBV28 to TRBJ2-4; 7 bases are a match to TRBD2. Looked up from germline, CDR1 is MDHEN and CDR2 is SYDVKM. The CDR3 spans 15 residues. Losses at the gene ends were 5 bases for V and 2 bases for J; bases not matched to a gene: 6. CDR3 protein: CASSPPGGSKNIQYF. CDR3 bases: TGTGCCAGCAGTCCCCCCGGGGGGTCCAAAAACATTCAGTACTTC.

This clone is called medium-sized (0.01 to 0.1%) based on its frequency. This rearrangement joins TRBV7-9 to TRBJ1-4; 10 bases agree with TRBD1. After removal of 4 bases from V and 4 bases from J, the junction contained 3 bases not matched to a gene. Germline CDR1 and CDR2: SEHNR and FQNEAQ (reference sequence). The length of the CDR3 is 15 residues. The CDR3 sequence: CASSYRDRGNEKLFF. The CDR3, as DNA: TGTGCCAGCAGCTACCGGGACAGGGGTAATGAAAAACTGTTTTTT.

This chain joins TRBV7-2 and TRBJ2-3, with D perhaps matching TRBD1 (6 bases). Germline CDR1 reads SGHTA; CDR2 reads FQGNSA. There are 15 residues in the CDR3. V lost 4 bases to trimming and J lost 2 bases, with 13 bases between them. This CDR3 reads CASSSGQLLTDTQYF. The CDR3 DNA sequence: TGTGCCAGCAGCTCAGGACAGCTGCTCACAGATACGCAGTATTTT.

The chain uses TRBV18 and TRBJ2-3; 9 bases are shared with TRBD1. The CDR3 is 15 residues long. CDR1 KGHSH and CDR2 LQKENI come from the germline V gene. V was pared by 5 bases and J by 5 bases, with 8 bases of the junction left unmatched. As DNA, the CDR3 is TGTGCCAGCTCATCGGGACAGGGTAGGCAAGATACGCAGTATTTT. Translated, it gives CASSSGQGRQDTQYF.

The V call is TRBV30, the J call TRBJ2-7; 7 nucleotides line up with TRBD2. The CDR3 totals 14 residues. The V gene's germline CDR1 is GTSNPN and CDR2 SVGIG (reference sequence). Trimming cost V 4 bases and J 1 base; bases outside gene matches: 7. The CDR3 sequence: CAWMERGVSYEQYF. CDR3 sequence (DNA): TGTGCCTGGATGGAGCGGGGAGTATCCTACGAGCAGTACTTC. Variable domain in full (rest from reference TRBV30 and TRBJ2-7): SQTIHQWPATLVQPVGSPLSLECTVEGTSNPNLYWYRQAAGRGLQLLFYSVGIGQISSEVPQNLSASRPQDRQFILSSKKLLLSDSGFYLCAWMERGVSYEQYFGPGTRLTVT.

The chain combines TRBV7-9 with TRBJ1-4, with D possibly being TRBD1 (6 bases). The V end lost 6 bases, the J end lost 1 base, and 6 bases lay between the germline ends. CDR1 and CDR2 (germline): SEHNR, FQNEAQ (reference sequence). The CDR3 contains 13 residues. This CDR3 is CASRQGTNEKLFF. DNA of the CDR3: TGTGCCAGCAGACAGGGAACTAATGAAAAACTGTTTTTT.

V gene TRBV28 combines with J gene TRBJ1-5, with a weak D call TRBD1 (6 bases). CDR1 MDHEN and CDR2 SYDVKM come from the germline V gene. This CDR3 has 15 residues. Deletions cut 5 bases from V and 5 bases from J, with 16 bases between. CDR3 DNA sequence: TGTGCCAGCAGTCCTGACAGGCAGGGCGATCAGCCCCAGCATTTT. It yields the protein CASSPDRQGDQPQHF.

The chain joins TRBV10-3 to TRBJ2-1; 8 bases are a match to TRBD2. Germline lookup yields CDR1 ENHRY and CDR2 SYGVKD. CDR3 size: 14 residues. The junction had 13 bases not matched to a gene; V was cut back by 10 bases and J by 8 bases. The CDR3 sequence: CATRSGGSGDEQFF. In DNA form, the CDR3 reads TGTGCCACCAGGAGCGGGGGCTCCGGGGATGAGCAGTTCTTC.

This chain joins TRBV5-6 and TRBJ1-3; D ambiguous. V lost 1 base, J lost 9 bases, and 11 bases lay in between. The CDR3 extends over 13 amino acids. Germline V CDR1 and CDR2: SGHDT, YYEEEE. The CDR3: CASSLFVGTTIYF. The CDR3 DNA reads TGTGCCAGCAGCTTGTTCGTGGGCACCACCATATATTTT.

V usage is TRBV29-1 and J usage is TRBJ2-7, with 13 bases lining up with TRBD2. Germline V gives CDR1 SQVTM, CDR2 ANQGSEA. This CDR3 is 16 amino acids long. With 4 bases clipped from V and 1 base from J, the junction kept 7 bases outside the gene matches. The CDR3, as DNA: TGCAGCGTTGGACTAGCGGGGGGAGTAGGTTCCTACGAGCAGTACTTC. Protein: CSVGLAGGVGSYEQYF.

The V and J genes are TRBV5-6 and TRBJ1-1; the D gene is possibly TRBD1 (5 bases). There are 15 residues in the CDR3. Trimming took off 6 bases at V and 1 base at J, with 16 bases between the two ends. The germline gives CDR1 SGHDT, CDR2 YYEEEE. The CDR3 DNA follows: TGTGCCAGCACCCTCGGGGGAAAATCGAACACTGAAGCTTTCTTT. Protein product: CASTLGGKSNTEAFF.